Sequencing of this T cell receptor beta chain was carried out in a study of cytomegalovirus exposure and HLA in healthy donors (dated by TCRdb to the late 2010s). Broadly, across the study: An earlier analysis of approximately 640 of the donors reported 276 Gb of sequence data and 100 million to 130 million unique TCR beta sequences from roughly 200 million T cells. A later genetic analysis took genome-wide SNP genotypes for about 65% of the 666 donors and used that subset as a discovery cohort. Donor age, sex, ethnicity and CMV serostatus were collected together with the repertoire data. High-throughput TCR immunosequencing, statistical association of individual TCRs with disease status, and machine learning were combined to predict cytomegalovirus infection status. To decide whether each TCR beta V gene segment behaved as functional or pseudogenic, an earlier analysis of some 600 of the donors relied on high-throughput TCR beta sequencing. In a later analysis, previously published TCR beta repertoires from roughly 710 donors were re-analyzed and high-resolution HLA genotyping was added so that TCR occurrence patterns could be studied. Every discovery cohort repertoire had been produced on one sequencing platform. Rather than using new phenotypic data, the later analysis identified candidate immune exposures from TCR beta sequences and from how often those sequences occurred across donors. Because of strong linkage in the cohort, four to six DR-DQ haplotypes were treated as single units for association and clustering. Approximately 300 gigabases of sequencing data and around 80 million unique TCR sequences made up an early release that covered approximately 700 HLA-typed donors. A separate validation cohort of some 130 different subjects was used in addition to the roughly 700-subject first cohort. HLA typing included class I and class II loci at four-digit resolution. Of the approximately 400 genotyped donors, 65% to 90% were placed in the genetic ancestry cluster associated with self-reported Caucasian donors. Among about 400 genotyped donors of the cohort, an average of around 220,000 unique TCR beta nucleotide sequences was sequenced per donor, of which roughly 18% were non-productive. Typing coverage differed by locus: A, B, C, DRB1 and DQB1 were typed in about 620-640 donors, DQA1 in about 500, DPA1 in some 600, and DPB1 in 450 to 490. The study aimed to test whether signatures of past pathogen exposure could be identified by cataloging public T cell receptors. The study used immunosequencing to profile the T cell repertoires of approximately 640 subjects and linked those repertoires to cytomegalovirus serostatus. On the study overall, not on this receptor specifically: In a later analysis, several top co-occurrence clusters were reported to appear linked to parvovirus B19, influenza, CMV and Epstein-Barr virus. A few of the identified cytomegalovirus-associated TCR beta chains were confirmed in vitro to be specific for cytomegalovirus antigens. A further reported finding was that TCR beta sequences accurately predicted the HLA-A and HLA-B alleles for most subjects in the first cohort. In both the original and validation cohorts, the classifier was reported to diagnose cytomegalovirus status with high specificity and sensitivity. The 87-base-pair reads could not distinguish some IMGT-functional V segments, including TRBV6-2 and TRBV6-3, so those segments were excluded. Because HLA typing was missing for some donors at each locus, association tests included only the typed subset. In a later analysis, the rate of TCR association differed among HLA loci, with DRB1 alleles having the most associated TCRs and HLA-C alleles having the fewest. A cluster of highly shared sequence variants was judged likely to represent a technical artifact of the sequencing pipeline. Over 15 rarely observed V segments, including chromosome 9 orphons, were excluded from the earlier analysis of several hundred of the donors because counts were too low. Across donors, most TCR sequences were observed very rarely, whereas some public TCRs were present in many individuals. Roughly uniform sequencing depth across donors was assumed in presence/absence analyses, although this assumption may not hold. The authors suggested that the approach could potentially be generalized to other disease states and immunological phenotypes. An association between a missense DCLRE1C variant and V-gene and J-gene trimming of TCR beta chains was found in a later genetic analysis and replicated in an independent cohort. Immune exposure information for the cohort was limited to CMV serostatus. A later genetic analysis reported fewer N-insertions in productive TCRs among donors in an Asian-associated ancestry cluster than the roughly 700-donor mean. The study gave a list of some 150 TCR beta chains associated with cytomegalovirus. Compared with equally common non-associated chains, HLA-associated TCR beta chains in a later analysis were more clonally expanded and had lower generation probabilities. In an earlier analysis of roughly 560 of the donors, most TCR beta V segments were observed in productive rearrangements about 90% or about 30% of the time, broadly matching IMGT annotations. Linkage disequilibrium might explain the correlated functional status among segregating V segments, but an unknown experimental factor could not be ruled out. When HLA alleles, especially DR and DQ, strongly co-occurred, TCR associations were difficult to assign to individual alleles. In this cohort, only TCR beta chains were sequenced, and detectable features were limited by the absence of alpha or paired-chain data. A later analysis found that most CMV-associated TCR beta chains appeared HLA-restricted, with HLA associations seemingly driven largely by CMV exposure. In a later analysis, some 18,000 TCR beta sequences were associated with specific HLA alleles at a false discovery rate of 0.05.

On this clone: Its antigen is still unknown. No clone much larger than this one lies a single base away; base qualities are absent.

Library preparation was by the immunoSEQ multiplex PCR assay. For the multiplex PCR, a mixture combining 60 forward primers for TCR Vbeta segments and 13 reverse primers for TCR Jbeta segments was used. Amplification of the CDR3 region of rearranged TCR beta genes was performed with a multiplex PCR assay on genomic DNA. The Illumina HiSeq System was used to sequence the amplified TCR beta libraries as 87-base-pair reads. From the authors' description of their analysis: In a later analysis, tens of millions of unique TCR beta chains were counted across the 500 to 850 repertoires, and around 11 million of these chains were shared by at least two donors. Raw reads were error-corrected and collapsed into unique sequences by a nearest-neighbor algorithm in which closely related sequences were merged to remove PCR and sequencing errors. CDR3 sequences were aligned to IMGT reference sequences to assign V, D and J gene segments. For a sequence to be retained, a match of at least six nucleotides was required to both a V gene segment and a J gene segment. Rearrangements were classified as productive when the CDR3 lacked stop codons and remained in frame with V and J, and all other rearrangements were classified as non-productive. Following IMGT convention, CDR3 was defined as the stretch from the second conserved V-encoded cysteine up to the conserved J-encoded phenylalanine. In an earlier analysis of 587 of the donors, sequences lacking an unambiguous match to a single V gene segment were excluded. An earlier analysis of 500 to 600 of the donors classified V segments as functional when productive rearrangements were above 56.7% and as segregating when the standard deviation between donors was above 5%. A statistical classification framework was built to diagnose cytomegalovirus status from the catalog of TCR beta chain sequences. A later analysis assigned V and J genes by comparing TCR nucleotide sequences with IMGT/GENE-DB human TR gene sequences. A later analysis assigned CDR3 sequences and most-parsimonious VDJ recombination scenarios with the TCRdist pipeline. A later analysis defined each TCR beta chain by its CDR3 amino acid sequence plus V-gene family, and excluded reads lacking a unique V-gene family. To address suspected cross-contamination and a sequencing artifact, a later analysis removed 550 to 750 highly shared, low-generation-probability nucleotide sequences. A later analysis calculated a clonal expansion index for each public chain from normalized within-repertoire ranks of inferred template counts. A later analysis computed generation probabilities with a VDJ recombination model fitted to out-of-frame rearrangements, and checked the results against IGoR. Hypergeometric tests were used in a later analysis to score TCR-TCR, TCR-HLA and TCR-CMV co-occurrence, with a repertoire-size bias correction applied to the TCR pairs. A later analysis estimated false discovery rates by permuting HLA or CMV assignments 20 times. In a later analysis, co-occurring TCRs were grouped using DBSCAN, and TCRdist sequence similarity was added for clustering within HLA-allele-positive subsets. Repertoires with fewer than 30,000 or more than 120,000 public chains, plus five repertoires with anomalous nucleotide sharing, were excluded from co-occurrence clustering. TCRdb mirrors the immuneACCESS table, restricted to in-frame sequences. Some clones are absent from its copies; in checked studies, under half trace to an unresolved V gene, and the reason for the others is unknown. V and J calls and clone size are copied from that table; D and trimming were computed from the DNA. The sample table lists over 70,000 clones, 80% of them with a count of one. The ten biggest clones cover about 30% of the sample.

In total, 666 healthy bone marrow donors made up the cohort. At the time of sampling, all cohort members were nominally healthy, though unrecorded immune exposures were likely present. The donor was CMV seropositive and belonged to the group of some 290 seropositive cohort members. Every donor gave a peripheral blood sample, and the peripheral blood mononuclear cells from that sample were used for TCR beta sequencing. Genomic DNA was extracted from the blood cell samples with the Qiagen DNeasy Blood Extraction Kit. The germline V gene (reference sequence) yields SGHKS for CDR1 and YYEKEE for CDR2. The CDR3 sequence holds 15 residues, the cysteine and phenylalanine included. Only CDR3 DNA is held: 45 bases, read in frame from base 1. V trim: 3 bases; J trim: 2 bases; unmatched bases: 2.

Rearrangement joined TRBV5-5 to TRBJ2-1; the central 10 bases match TRBD2. Sequencing was done on a sample of PBMCs. This TCR was recovered from a man aged 45 to 65 in good health and CMV-seropositive. CDR3 loop: CASSSGLAAYNEQFF. The DNA reads as follows: TGTGCCAGCAGCTCAGGACTAGCGGCCTACAATGAGCAGTTCTTC.